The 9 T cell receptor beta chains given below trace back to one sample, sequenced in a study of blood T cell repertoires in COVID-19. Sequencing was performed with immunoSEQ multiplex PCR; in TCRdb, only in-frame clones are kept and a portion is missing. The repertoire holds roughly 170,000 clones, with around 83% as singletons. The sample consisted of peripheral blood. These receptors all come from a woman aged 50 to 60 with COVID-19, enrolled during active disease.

CDR3 protein: CASTERGSAFF. The CDR3 DNA follows: TGTGCCAGCACCGAAAGGGGGTCCGCTTTCTTT. This rearrangement joins TRBV12-3 or TRBV12-4 to TRBJ1-1, with D tentatively TRBD1 (6 bases). This CDR3 has 11 amino acids. V lost 7 bases, J lost 11 bases, and 14 bases lay in between.

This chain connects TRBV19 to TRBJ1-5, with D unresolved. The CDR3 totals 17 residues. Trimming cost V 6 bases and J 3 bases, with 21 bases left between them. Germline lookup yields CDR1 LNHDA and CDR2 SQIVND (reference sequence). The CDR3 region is CASRPSPGIRLNQPQHF. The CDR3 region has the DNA TGTGCCAGTAGACCCAGCCCCGGGATACGACTCAATCAGCCCCAGCATTTT.

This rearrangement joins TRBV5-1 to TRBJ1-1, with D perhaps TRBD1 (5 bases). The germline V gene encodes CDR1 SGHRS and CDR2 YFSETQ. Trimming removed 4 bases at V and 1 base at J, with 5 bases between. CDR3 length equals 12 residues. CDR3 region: CASSTGNTEAFF. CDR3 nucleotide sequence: TGCGCCAGCAGCACAGGGAACACTGAAGCTTTCTTT.

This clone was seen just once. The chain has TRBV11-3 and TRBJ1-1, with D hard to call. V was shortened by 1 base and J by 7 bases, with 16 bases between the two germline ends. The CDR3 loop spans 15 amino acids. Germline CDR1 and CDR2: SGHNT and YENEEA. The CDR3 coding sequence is TGTGCCAGCAGCTTAGGGGCGGGAGTGACGGATGAAGCTTTCTTT. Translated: CASSLGAGVTDEAFF.

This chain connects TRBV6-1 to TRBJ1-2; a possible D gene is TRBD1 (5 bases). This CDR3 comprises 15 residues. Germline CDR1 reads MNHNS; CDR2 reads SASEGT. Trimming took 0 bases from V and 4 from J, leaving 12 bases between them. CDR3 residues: CASSEARTPIYGYTF. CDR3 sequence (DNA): TGTGCCAGCAGTGAAGCGAGGACACCCATCTATGGCTACACCTTC.

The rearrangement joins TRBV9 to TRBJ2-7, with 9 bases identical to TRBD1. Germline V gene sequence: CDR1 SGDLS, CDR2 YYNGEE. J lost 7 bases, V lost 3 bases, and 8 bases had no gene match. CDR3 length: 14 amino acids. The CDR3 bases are TGTGCCAGCAGCGCGAGGACAGGGGCGGGGGAGCAGTACTTC. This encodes CASSARTGAGEQYF.

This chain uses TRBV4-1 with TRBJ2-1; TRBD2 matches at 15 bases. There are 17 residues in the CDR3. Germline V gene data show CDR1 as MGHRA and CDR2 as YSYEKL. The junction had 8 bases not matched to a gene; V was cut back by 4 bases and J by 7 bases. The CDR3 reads CASSPDGTSGGLNEQFF. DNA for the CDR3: TGCGCCAGCAGCCCCGACGGGACTAGCGGGGGGCTAAATGAGCAGTTCTTC.

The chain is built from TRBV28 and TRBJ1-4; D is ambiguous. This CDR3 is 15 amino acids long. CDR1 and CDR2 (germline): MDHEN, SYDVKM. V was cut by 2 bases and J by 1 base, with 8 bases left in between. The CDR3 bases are TGTGCCAGCAGTTTAGACGAGGGAACTAATGAAAAACTGTTTTTT. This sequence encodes CASSLDEGTNEKLFF.

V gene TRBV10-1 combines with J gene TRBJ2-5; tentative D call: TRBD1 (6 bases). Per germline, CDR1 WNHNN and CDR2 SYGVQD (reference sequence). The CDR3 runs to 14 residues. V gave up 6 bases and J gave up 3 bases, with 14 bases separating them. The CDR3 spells CASSDGQFKETQYF. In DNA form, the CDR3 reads TGCGCCAGCAGCGACGGACAGTTTAAAGAGACCCAGTACTTC.